This TCR beta chain was obtained from a study of blood T cell repertoires in COVID-19 (dated by TCRdb to the early 2020s). Study-wide context: Collaborator samples came from the United States, Italy and Spain and covered acute and convalescent phases of COVID-19. The prospective study material was composed of cDNA or gDNA derived from T cells, B-cell-depleted T cells, or PBMCs. The dataset comprised deeply sampled blood TCRbeta repertoires from subjects exposed to, actively infected with, or recovered from COVID-19. The repertoires were released in a freely available public database meant as a resource for research on the immune response to SARS-CoV-2. Samples came from the ongoing ImmuneRACE study (first 160 participants) plus 1,254 subjects from 6 global collaborators. A de-identified subject ID, COVID-19 status, age in years and sex were almost always included in the sample metadata. Where HLA class I and class II types were available, the types were taken from metadata supplied by the sample provider, not from assay-based typing.

CDR1 and CDR2 are drawn from the germline V gene (reference sequence): MNHNY, SVGAGI. From V the trimming removes 2 bases and from J it removes 6 bases, while the gene matches leave 5 bases of the junction unaccounted for. Spanning cysteine to phenylalanine, the CDR3 consists of 14 amino acids. The entry retains the CDR3 DNA only, 42 bases that are in frame from base 1. What the research found in general, with its limitations: The amount of clinical and demographic metadata varied by source and participant and was provided uncurated.

The immunoSEQ Assay, a bias-controlled multiplex PCR, was used to amplify TCRbeta CDR3 regions from genomic DNA. In the source study's methods: Nucleated cell counts per sample were estimated from amplification of reference gene primers within the assay. To quantify the absolute abundance of each unique TCRbeta CDR3 rearrangement, sequence reads were collapsed and filtered. For each sample, productive Simpson clonality was calculated as the square root of Simpson's diversity index across productive rearrangements. TCRdb stores this immuneACCESS table with in-frame sequences only. Part of the clones is absent; in the studies checked, under half of the shortfall reflects unresolved V genes, and no reason is known for the rest. D and trimming come from the DNA, and the V and J calls and clone size come from that table. The sample has about 52,000 clones on record, 87% of them singletons. Of the sample, approximately 15% is held by the ten largest clones.

In regard to this clone: It lacks a known antigen. No much larger clonotype is one base removed from it; base qualities were not supplied.

Whole blood was collected in K2EDTA tubes by collaborating institutions according to the institutions' own protocols. Collaborator samples were shipped for TCRbeta analysis as frozen whole blood, isolated PBMCs, or DNA extracted from either sample type. The chain is assembled from TRBV6-6 and TRBJ2-7; 9 bases in between match TRBD1. Material for sequencing was peripheral blood. The TCR originated in a human donor with active COVID-19. The donor label of this sample is uncertain. The CDR3 region reads CASSYEGQGGEQYF. The sequenced DNA is TGTGCCAGCAGTTACGAGGGACAGGGCGGCGAGCAGTACTTC.